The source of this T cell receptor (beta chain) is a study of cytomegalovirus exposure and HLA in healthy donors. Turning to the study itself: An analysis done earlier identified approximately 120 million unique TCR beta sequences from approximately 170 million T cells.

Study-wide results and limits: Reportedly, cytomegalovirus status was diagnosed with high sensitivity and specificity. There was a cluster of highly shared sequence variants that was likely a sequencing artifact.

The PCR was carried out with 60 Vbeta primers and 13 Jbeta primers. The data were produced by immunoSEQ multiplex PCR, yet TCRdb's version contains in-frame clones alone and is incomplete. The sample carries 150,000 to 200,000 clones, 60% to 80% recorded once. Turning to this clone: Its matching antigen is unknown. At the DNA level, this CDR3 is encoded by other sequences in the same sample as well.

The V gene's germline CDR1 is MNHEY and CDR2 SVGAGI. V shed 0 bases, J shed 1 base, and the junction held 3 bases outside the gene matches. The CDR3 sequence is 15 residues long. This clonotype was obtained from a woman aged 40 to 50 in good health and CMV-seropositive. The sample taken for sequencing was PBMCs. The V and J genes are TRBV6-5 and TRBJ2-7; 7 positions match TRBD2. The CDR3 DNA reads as TGTGCCAGCAGTTACTCTACGGGGGGTTCCTACGAGCAGTACTTC. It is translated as CASSYSTGGSYEQYF.